These T cell receptor beta chains were read from a single sample in a study of T-cell reconstitution after alpha-beta-depleted transplantation in children. TCRdb re-called the PCR reads through MiXCR, storing one row per CDR3 protein. This table has 19,000 or so distinct CDR3 sequences, 10% to 15% appearing once. Sequenced here: PBMCs, mostly from graft donor cells, sampled 60 days after TCRalphabeta/CD19-depleted stem cell transplant. These receptors came from a female patient aged 2-9 years who had a stem cell transplant for congenital amegakaryocytic thrombocytopenia, so the T cells may come from the graft donor. Both conserved end residues are part of each CDR3. Each record gives: V gene, clone size, J gene, D gene, CDR3 DNA, CDR3 protein. A D gene is named only where the DNA matches it firmly. Part of the rows lack a size; the others show once, few, many or a class for expanded clones.

>TRBV5-6|many|TRBJ1-1|-
TGTGCCAGCAGCTTGGTCGGGGTTCAGACTGAAGCTTTCTTT
CASSLVGVQTEAFF
>TRBV20-1|many|TRBJ2-3|TRBD2
TGCAGTGCTAGCGGACATGGGCACGGCGGGGGGATGCCTTTCTCCCCCTTT
CSASGHGHGGGMPFSPF
>TRBV10-3|many|TRBJ1-1|-
TGTGCCATCAGTGAGCCGAGGTTAAACTTTTGGGGGTTGGGGGACACTGAAGCTTTCTTT
CAISEPRLNFWGLGDTEAFF
>TRBV9|many|TRBJ2-1|TRBD1
TGTGCCAGCAGCGTACCGGGACAGGCCGATGAGCAGTTCTTC
CASSVPGQADEQFF
>TRBV20-1|-|TRBJ2-5|-
TGCAGTGCTAGGGACCAAGAGACCAAGTACTTC
CSARDQETKYF
>TRBV28|many|TRBJ2-7|TRBD2
TGTGCCAGCAGTTTAACTAGCGGGAGCTCCTACGAGCAGTACTTC
CASSLTSGSSYEQYF
>TRBV25-1|many|TRBJ2-3|-
TGTGCCAGCAGATCCGCGGGTTCAGATACGCAGTATTTT
CASRSAGSDTQYF
>TRBV4-2|many|TRBJ2-1|TRBD2
TGTGCCAGCAGCCACCTAGCGGGAACCTACAATGAGCAGTTCTTC
CASSHLAGTYNEQFF
>TRBV7-9|-|TRBJ1-1|TRBD1
TGTGCCAGCAGCTCGACAGGGGTGAACACTGAAGCTTTCTTT
CASSSTGVNTEAFF
>TRBV5-1|many|TRBJ1-6|TRBD1
TGCGCCAGCAGCGGGGGACAGTATAATTCACCCCTCCACTTT
CASSGGQYNSPLHF
>TRBV10-3|many|TRBJ1-4|TRBD1
TGTGCCATCAGTGCCGGGACAGGGGTAACTAATGAAAAACTGTTTTTT
CAISAGTGVTNEKLFF
>TRBV20-1|many|TRBJ2-3|TRBD2
TGCAGTGCTCCGACAGTTTCGGGGGGGAATACGCAGTATTTT
CSAPTVSGGNTQYF
>TRBV12-3/TRBV12-4|many|TRBJ1-2|-
TGTGCCAGCAGTTTAGGTAGTTATGGCTACACCTTC
CASSLGSYGYTF
>TRBV7-8|many|TRBJ2-7|-
TGTGCCAGCAGCTTTAGTTACGGGGGCAAATACGAGCAGTACTTC
CASSFSYGGKYEQYF
>TRBV20-1|many|TRBJ2-2|-
TGCAGTGGGGGCGGAAACACCGGGGAGCTGTTTTTT
CSGGGNTGELFF
>TRBV14|many|TRBJ2-1|-
TGTGCCAGCAGCCAACCAGGGGCAGCCGGACTCTACAATGAGCAGTTCTTC
CASSQPGAAGLYNEQFF
>TRBV7-9|many|TRBJ2-1|-
TGTGCCAGCAGCTTAGAGGATCCTTCCTACAATGAGCAGTTCTTC
CASSLEDPSYNEQFF